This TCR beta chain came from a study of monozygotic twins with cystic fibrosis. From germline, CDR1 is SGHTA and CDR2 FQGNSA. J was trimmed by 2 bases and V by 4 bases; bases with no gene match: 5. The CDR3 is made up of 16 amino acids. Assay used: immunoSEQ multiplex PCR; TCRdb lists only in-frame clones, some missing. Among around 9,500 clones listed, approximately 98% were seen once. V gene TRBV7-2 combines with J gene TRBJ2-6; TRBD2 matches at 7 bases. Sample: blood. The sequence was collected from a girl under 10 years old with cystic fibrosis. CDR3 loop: CASSYSLAAGANVLTF. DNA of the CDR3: TGTGCCAGCAGCTATAGCCTAGCGGCTGGGGCCAACGTCCTGACTTTC. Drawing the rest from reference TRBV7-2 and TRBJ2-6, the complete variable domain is GAGVSQSPSNKVTEKGKDVELRCDPISGHTALYWYRQSLGQGLEFLIYFQGNSAPDKSGLPSDRFSAERTGGSVSTLTIQRTQQEDSAVYLCASSYSLAAGANVLTFGAGSRLTVL.